The rows below give T cell receptor beta chains drawn from one sample of a study of CD8+ T cells in alopecia areata. Some clones are missing from TCRdb's copy, which holds only in-frame ones; the method was immunoSEQ multiplex PCR. The sample has hundreds of thousands of clones; 58% are singletons. Sequenced material: CD4+ T cells sorted from blood, taken at week 24, from a patient treated with tofacitinib. Source of these receptors: a human donor with alopecia areata. Both conserved end residues are trimmed from each CDR3. Each record gives: J gene, V gene, CDR3 protein.

>TRBJ2-5|TRBV4-1
ASSQESRGSRETQY
>TRBJ2-7|TRBV30
AWTRDRAYEQY
>TRBJ1-1|TRBV10-3
AIRPGNTEAF
>TRBJ1-2|TRBV5-6
ASSLGLWEKDGYT
>TRBJ2-5|TRBV19
ASTRRGLVTGETQY
>TRBJ1-5|TRBV6-6
ASRAGQDNQPQH
>TRBJ2-5|TRBV5-4
ASSLVGLAGGETQY
>TRBJ2-3|TRBV28
ASSTIDTQY
>TRBJ2-6|TRBV5-1
ASSRDITGANVLT
>TRBJ1-1|TRBV28
ASSLRQGKRRAEAF
>TRBJ2-7|TRBV29-1
SVGGQGALEQY
>TRBJ1-1|TRBV29-1
SVKGLNTEAF
>TRBJ2-5|TRBV28
ASSSPDKETQY
>TRBJ1-6|TRBV4-3
ASSQDWTTTSPLH
>TRBJ2-7|TRBV29-1
SAARLGTGKGQGYEQY
>TRBJ2-3|TRBV30
AWSVPLLAGGPDTQY
>TRBJ2-7|TRBV6-6
ASSSRRDYEQY
>TRBJ2-3|TRBV4-1
ASRQGETLSTDTQY
>TRBJ2-1|TRBV30
AWSVSGNEQF
>TRBJ1-5|TRBV6-1
ASVRTAYNQPQH
>TRBJ2-3|TRBV9
ASSVSPAPDTQY
>TRBJ2-1|TRBV9
ASSVTVFNEQF
>TRBJ2-4|TRBV5-6
ASSFISGLGDIQY
>TRBJ2-7|TRBV10-3
AISEPGGPGGEQY
>TRBJ1-2|TRBV10-3
AISYGQGNGYT
>TRBJ2-4|TRBV4-1
ASSQERRTASPNLNIQY
>TRBJ1-6|TRBV10-3
AISESSYNSPLH
>TRBJ1-6|TRBV14
ASSQGKVRGSPLH
>TRBJ2-5|TRBV10-3
AIRDPTTQETQY
>TRBJ1-1|TRBV10-3
AISLDRNTEAF
>TRBJ1-2|TRBV5-1
ASSLSGQTHFSGYT
>TRBJ1-2|TRBV28
ASSLAGRYGYT
>TRBJ1-5|TRBV2
ASSGQGSNQPQH
>TRBJ2-4|TRBV4-1
ASSQRSLSKNIQY
>TRBJ2-3|TRBV2
ASKDRRVGDTQY
>TRBJ1-5|TRBV27
ASSLSWSQPQH
>TRBJ2-7|TRBV20-1
SAMTAYEQY
>TRBJ1-2|TRBV4-2
ASSQSTGNDYGYT
>TRBJ1-3|TRBV30
AWRLRQRHSGNTIY
>TRBJ2-7|TRBV4-3
ASSFAVRSRGDEQY
>TRBJ1-5|TRBV4-1
ASSQDAAGRVYSNQPQH